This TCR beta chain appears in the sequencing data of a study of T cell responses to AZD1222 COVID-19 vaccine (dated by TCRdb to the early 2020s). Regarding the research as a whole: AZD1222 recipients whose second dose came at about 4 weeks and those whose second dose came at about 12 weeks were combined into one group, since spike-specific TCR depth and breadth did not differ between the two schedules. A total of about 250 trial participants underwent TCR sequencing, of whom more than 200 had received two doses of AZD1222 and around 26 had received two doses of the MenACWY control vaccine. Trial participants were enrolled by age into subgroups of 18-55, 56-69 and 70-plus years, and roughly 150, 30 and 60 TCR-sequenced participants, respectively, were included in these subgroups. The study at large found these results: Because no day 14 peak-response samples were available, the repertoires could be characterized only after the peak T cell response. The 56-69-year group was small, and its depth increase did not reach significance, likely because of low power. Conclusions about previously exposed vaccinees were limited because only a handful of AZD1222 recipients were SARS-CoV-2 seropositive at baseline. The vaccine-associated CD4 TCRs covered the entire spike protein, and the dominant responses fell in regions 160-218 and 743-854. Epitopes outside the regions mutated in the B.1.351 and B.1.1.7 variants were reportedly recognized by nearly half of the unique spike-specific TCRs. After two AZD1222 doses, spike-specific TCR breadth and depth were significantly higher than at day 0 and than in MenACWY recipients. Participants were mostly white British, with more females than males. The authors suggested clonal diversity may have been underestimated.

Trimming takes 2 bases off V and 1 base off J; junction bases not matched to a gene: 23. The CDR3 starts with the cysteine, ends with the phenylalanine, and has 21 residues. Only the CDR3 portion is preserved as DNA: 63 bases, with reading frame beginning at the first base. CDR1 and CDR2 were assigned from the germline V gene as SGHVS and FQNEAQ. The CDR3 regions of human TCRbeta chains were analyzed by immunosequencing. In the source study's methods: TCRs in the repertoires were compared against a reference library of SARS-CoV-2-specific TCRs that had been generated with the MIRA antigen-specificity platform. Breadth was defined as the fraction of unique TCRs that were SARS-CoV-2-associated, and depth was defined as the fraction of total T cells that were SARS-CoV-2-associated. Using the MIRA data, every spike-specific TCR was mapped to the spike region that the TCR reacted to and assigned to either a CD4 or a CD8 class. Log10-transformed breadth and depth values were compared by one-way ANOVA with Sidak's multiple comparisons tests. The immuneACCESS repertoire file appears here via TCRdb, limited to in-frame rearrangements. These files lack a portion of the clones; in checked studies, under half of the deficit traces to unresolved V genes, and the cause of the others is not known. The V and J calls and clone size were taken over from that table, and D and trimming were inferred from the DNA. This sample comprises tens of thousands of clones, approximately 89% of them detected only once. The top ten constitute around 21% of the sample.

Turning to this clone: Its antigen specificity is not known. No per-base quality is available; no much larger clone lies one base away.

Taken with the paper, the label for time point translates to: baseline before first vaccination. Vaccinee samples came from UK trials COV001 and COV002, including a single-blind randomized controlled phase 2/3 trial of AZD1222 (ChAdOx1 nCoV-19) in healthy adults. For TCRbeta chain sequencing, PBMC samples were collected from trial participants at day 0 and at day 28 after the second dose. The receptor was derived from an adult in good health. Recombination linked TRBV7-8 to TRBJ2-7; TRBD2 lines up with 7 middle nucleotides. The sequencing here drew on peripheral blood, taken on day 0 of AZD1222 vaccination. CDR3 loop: CASSLPPPLGSGLEGSYEQYF. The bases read TGTGCCAGCAGCTTACCGCCCCCCCTCGGTAGCGGGTTAGAGGGGTCCTACGAGCAGTACTTC.